This T cell receptor (beta chain) was documented in a study of CD8 T cells in ankylosing spondylitis. TCRdb re-called the 5' RACE reads with MiXCR, one entry per CDR3 protein. The table has 250,000 to 300,000 distinct CDR3 sequences, around 18% seen once. A note on this clonotype: Relative to the germline gene, one junction end is altered; a read error may explain this.

This CDR3 contains 15 residues. CDR1 and CDR2 from the germline V gene are SGHDT and YYEEEE. The sequence was obtained from a male donor with ankylosing spondylitis or in good health (not recorded which). The chain carries TRBV5-6 and TRBJ2-2, with a weak D call TRBD1 (5 bases). Sequencing used blood, either unsorted or a sorted T cell fraction (not recorded which). CDR3 nucleotides: TGTGCCGGCAGCTTGGTGTCAGGGTACACCGGGGAGCTGTTTTTT. Its translation: CAGSLVSGYTGELFF.